This T cell receptor beta chain comes out of a study of T-cell memory formation after mild COVID-19. General study results and limits: Certain responding clones were present in pre-infection memory, suggesting participation of cross-reactive memory. Clones that contracted clustered mainly in CM and EM if CD4+ and in EMRA if CD8+.

A few counts support this clonotype. Its antigen is unidentified. The CDR3 length is 15 residues. V lost 5 bases, J lost 4 bases, and 14 bases lay in between. Germline CDR1 SGHTA, CDR2 FQGNSA. TCRdb passed the 5' RACE reads through MiXCR, listing each CDR3 protein once. The sample lists 7,300 or so distinct CDR3 sequences, roughly 50% seen once, with about 2.5% in the top ten. Input material: PBMCs or a T cell subset sorted from them (not recorded which). The chain couples TRBV7-2 to TRBJ2-2, with TRBD2 as a possible D gene (6 bases). This TCR came from an adult who had mild COVID-19 (a few samples of this study predate the infection). Cell type and time point are not known. The DNA of the CDR3 is TGTGCCAGCAGCCTACGGGAGAGGGGCACCGGGGAGCTGTTTTTT. Protein sequence: CASSLRERGTGELFF.